The clone carrying this TCR beta chain was counted only a few times. No antigen is known for it. This sample was taken from a study of identical twins. Germline V CDR1 and CDR2: SQVTM, ANQGSEA. Trimming stripped 3 bases from V and 0 bases from J, with 5 bases between. CDR3 size: 13 residues. Study results and limitations: Twins showed weaker excess sharing in their beta out-of-frame sequences. Cord blood beta clonotypes that were abundant carried fewer insertions, and memory repertoires showed no such trend.

Template switching introduced a universal primer site, and the cDNA bore unique molecular identifiers. TCRdb analysed the 5' RACE reads with MiXCR anew, one entry per CDR3 protein. The sample holds around 530,000 distinct CDR3 sequences, about 16% seen once. The same data also contributed to another study, on yellow fever vaccine responses in identical twins.

Sequencing was done on a sample of CD4+ T cells sorted from blood. The rearrangement joins TRBV29-1 to TRBJ2-2; D is ambiguous. The receptor was isolated from a woman between 18 and 29 years old in good health. This CDR3 reads CSVDKSNTGELFF. CDR3 in DNA: TGCAGCGTTGACAAATCGAACACCGGGGAGCTGTTTTTT.